This T cell receptor (beta chain) was profiled in a study of blood T cell repertoires in COVID-19. Study-level information: Spain, Italy and the United States supplied samples that represented acute and convalescent COVID-19. T cells, B-cell-depleted T cells, or PBMCs provided the cDNA or gDNA that served as material.

In the original workflow: Estimation of nucleated cell counts relied on the amplification of reference gene primers. The data were produced by immunoSEQ multiplex PCR, yet TCRdb's version contains in-frame clones alone and is incomplete. V, J and clone size reflect that table, while D and trimming were determined from the DNA. The table includes about 70,000 clones, roughly 87% detected once. The V end was cut by 1 base, the J end by 4 bases, with 10 bases between. Per germline, CDR1 MNHNY and CDR2 SVGAGI (reference sequence). The length of the CDR3 is 15 residues. This clone showed up just once. This TCR came from a woman under 30 with acute or convalescent COVID-19. The specimen was peripheral blood. This chain joins TRBV6-6 and TRBJ1-4; possible D gene TRBD1, 5 bases. The CDR3 loop is CASSYLEGNNEKLFF. In DNA form, the CDR3 reads TGTGCCAGCAGTTACTTGGAGGGGAATAATGAAAAACTGTTTTTT.